This T cell receptor (beta chain) was found in a study of cytomegalovirus exposure and HLA in healthy donors. The CDR3 covers 16 residues. Germline CDR1 reads LGHNA; CDR2 reads YSLEER. V gave up 0 bases and J gave up 2 bases, with 13 bases separating them. The PCR contained 60 Vbeta and 13 Jbeta primers. Sequencing was performed with immunoSEQ multiplex PCR; in TCRdb, only in-frame clones are kept and a portion is missing. This sample has about 160,000 clones, with approximately 80% found just once. This TCR was recovered from a young man in good health and CMV-seropositive. This chain connects TRBV4-3 to TRBJ1-2; the D gene is possibly TRBD1 (5 bases). What was sequenced was PBMCs. The CDR3: CASSQDLGGPNYGYTF. As DNA, the CDR3 is TGCGCCAGCAGCCAAGATTTGGGGGGACCCAACTATGGCTACACCTTC.